These T cell receptor beta chains were read from a single sample in a study of identical twins. TCRdb processed the 5' RACE reads anew with MiXCR; each CDR3 protein has one entry. The top ten clones hold approximately 12% of a sample with some 96,000 distinct CDR3 sequences, 5.9% of them seen once. The sample was memory T cells sorted from blood. The source is a woman aged 45 to 65 in good health. Each CDR3 is given with its conserved first and last residue. The D gene is left open where the match is weak. Clone size appears in some rows only: once, few, many, or a class for an expanded clone.

J gene,D gene,clone size,V gene,CDR3 DNA,CDR3 protein
TRBJ2-2,NA,many,TRBV27,TGTGCCAGCAGTCTAGGCGGTAATTTCGACACCGGGGAGCTGTTTTTT,CASSLGGNFDTGELFF
TRBJ1-1,TRBD1,many,TRBV20-1,TGCAGTGCTAGAGAGACAGGGAGGTTTGCAGGGAACACTGAAGCTTTCTTT,CSARETGRFAGNTEAFF
TRBJ1-6,NA,few,TRBV6-5,TGTGCCAGCAGGGGGGGCGCAAAGAATTCACCCCTCCACTTT,CASRGGAKNSPLHF
TRBJ2-1,NA,many,TRBV10-3,TGTGCCATCTTGGCTAGCGAGAAAGATGAGCAGTTCTTC,CAILASEKDEQFF
TRBJ1-6,TRBD1,few,TRBV5-1,TGCGCCAGCAGCTTGGGAGCAGGGGGCGCGGGGAGTTTTGGATCACCCCTCCACTTT,CASSLGAGGAGSFGSPLHF
TRBJ2-3,NA,NA,TRBV7-3,TGTGCCAGCAGCCCAAGGGGGGGAGATACGCAGTATTTT,CASSPRGGDTQYF
TRBJ2-3,TRBD2,many,TRBV2,TGTGCCAGCAGGAGGACCAGCGGGAGTGCGGGGGATACGCAGTATTTT,CASRRTSGSAGDTQYF
TRBJ2-7,NA,many,TRBV21-1,TGTGCCAGCAGCAAAGAAACGGGTTCGGGGGACGGAAGATCCTACGAGCAGTACTTC,CASSKETGSGDGRSYEQYF
TRBJ2-7,TRBD2,few,TRBV15,TGTGCCACCAGCAGAGGCGGGAGGTCTACCTACGAGCAGTACTTC,CATSRGGRSTYEQYF
TRBJ2-3,TRBD2,many,TRBV7-2,TGTGCCAGCAGCTTAGATCAACTAGCGGGAGTAGGAGATACGCAGTATTTT,CASSLDQLAGVGDTQYF
TRBJ2-1,TRBD2,NA,TRBV19,TGTGCCAGTAGTCCCCGGGAGGGCCTAGTCGGTGAGCAGTTCTTC,CASSPREGLVGEQFF
TRBJ1-2,NA,many,TRBV5-1,TGCGCCAGCAGCTTGCACCCCGGAGACTATGGCTACACCTTC,CASSLHPGDYGYTF
TRBJ2-3,TRBD1,many,TRBV5-4,TGTGCCAGCAAGCAGGGGGCTAGCACAGATACGCAGTATTTT,CASKQGASTDTQYF
TRBJ2-3,NA,many,TRBV10-2,TGCGCCAGCAGTGAGTCGACTCTTCCAGATACGCAGTATTTT,CASSESTLPDTQYF
TRBJ1-6,TRBD1,many,TRBV5-1,TGCGCCAGCAGCCTAAAACCGACAGGGACCAATTCACCCCTCCACTTT,CASSLKPTGTNSPLHF
TRBJ2-5,NA,many,TRBV3-1,TGTGCCAGCAGCCAAGGGACTGTGGGGGGAGAGACCCAGTACTTC,CASSQGTVGGETQYF
TRBJ2-7,NA,many,TRBV5-1,TGCGCCAGCAGCGGACCGGGCGTGGGGGAGCAGTACTTC,CASSGPGVGEQYF
TRBJ1-1,NA,many,TRBV5-4,TGTGCCAGCAGCCCGGAACTGATGATGAACACTGAAGCTTTCTTT,CASSPELMMNTEAFF
TRBJ2-3,TRBD2,many,TRBV5-5,TGTGCCAGCAGCGCCGAGGTAGGGAGGGGCACAGATACGCAGTATTTT,CASSAEVGRGTDTQYF
TRBJ2-6,TRBD1,NA,TRBV5-1,TGCGCCAGCCGTCGGGCGTTGGACAGGGTTAGCTCTGGGGCCAACGTCCTGACTTTC,CASRRALDRVSSGANVLTF
TRBJ1-4,NA,many,TRBV6-5,TGTGCCAGCAGGGCAACTAATGAAAAACTGTTTTTT,CASRATNEKLFF
TRBJ2-1,NA,NA,TRBV5-1,TGCGCCAGCAGCTTGGGACTAGGAAACACCTACAATGAGCAGTTCTTC,CASSLGLGNTYNEQFF
TRBJ1-4,NA,many,TRBV5-1,TGCGCCAGCAGCCCTGGGGGGGGGACGGGGCTCCGCGAAAAACTGTTTTTT,CASSPGGGTGLREKLFF
TRBJ1-1,NA,few,TRBV20-1,TGCAGTGCTACTTCGGGTGAAGCTTTCTTT,CSATSGEAFF
TRBJ1-2,TRBD1,NA,TRBV12-3/TRBV12-4,TGTGCCAGCAGTGGAAGACAGGGAGGATTCTATGGCTACACCTTC,CASSGRQGGFYGYTF
TRBJ2-5,NA,many,TRBV5-1,TGCGCCAGCACCCCCTGGGACGTACTTCGCGAGACCCAGTACTTC,CASTPWDVLRETQYF
TRBJ1-2,NA,NA,TRBV12-3/TRBV12-4,TGTGCCAGCAGTTTAAGCAGCGGGACCTATGGCTACACCTTC,CASSLSSGTYGYTF
TRBJ2-2,TRBD1,many,TRBV5-5,TGTGCCAGCACCGGACAGGGGGCGCGAACCGGGGAGCTGTTTTTT,CASTGQGARTGELFF
TRBJ2-3,NA,few,TRBV20-1,TGCAGTGCTAGAGATGTTGGCTTTCGGACAGATACGCAGTATTTT,CSARDVGFRTDTQYF
TRBJ2-7,NA,few,TRBV30,TGTGCCTGGACAGGGGGGTCCTACGAGCAGTACTTC,CAWTGGSYEQYF
TRBJ2-5,TRBD1,many,TRBV3-1,TGTGCCAGCAGCCAGAGGACAGGGGGGGTCGGGCAAGAGACCCAGTACTTC,CASSQRTGGVGQETQYF
TRBJ2-3,TRBD2,few,TRBV20-1,TGCAGTGCTCTCCCACTAGCGGGAGGCACAGATACGCAGTATTTT,CSALPLAGGTDTQYF
TRBJ2-2,NA,NA,TRBV12-3/TRBV12-4,TGTGCCAGCACCAATGGGGGGAACACCGGGGAGCTGTTTTTT,CASTNGGNTGELFF
TRBJ2-5,NA,many,TRBV3-1,TGTGCCAGCAGCCAAGATCTGACCGCTCAAGAGACCCAGTACTTC,CASSQDLTAQETQYF
TRBJ2-7,NA,many,TRBV27,TGTGCCAGCAGTAAAGGTCGGAGCCCGGGAAGAGAGCAGTACTTC,CASSKGRSPGREQYF
TRBJ2-2,NA,many,TRBV10-3,TGTGCCATCTGGGGCGGGAACACCGGGGAGCTGTTTTTT,CAIWGGNTGELFF
TRBJ2-4,NA,NA,TRBV28,TGTGCCAGCAGCCCAGCCAGGGGGGCGCTAGCCAAAAACATTCAGTACTTC,CASSPARGALAKNIQYF
TRBJ1-1,NA,few,TRBV18,TGTGCCAGCTCACCACCTAGGATCTCAGGGGTCACTGAAGCTTTCTTT,CASSPPRISGVTEAFF
TRBJ2-3,NA,many,TRBV20-1,TGCAGTGCTACCGACGTTAGACCTGGTGAAGATACGCAGTATTTT,CSATDVRPGEDTQYF
TRBJ2-5,NA,NA,TRBV5-1,TGCGCCAGCATCTTTGACCCGCAGGGCGAGACCCAGTACTTC,CASIFDPQGETQYF
TRBJ2-7,TRBD1,NA,TRBV19,TGTGCCAGTAGTATAGAGGGGACAGACCTCTACGAGCAGTACTTC,CASSIEGTDLYEQYF
TRBJ1-2,NA,many,TRBV12-3/TRBV12-4,TGTGCCAGCAGCCGGCCGGGGCCTAACTATGGCTACACCTTC,CASSRPGPNYGYTF
TRBJ2-1,NA,many,TRBV7-8,TGTGCCAGCAGCTATCTATCTTTTGAGCAGTTCTTC,CASSYLSFEQFF